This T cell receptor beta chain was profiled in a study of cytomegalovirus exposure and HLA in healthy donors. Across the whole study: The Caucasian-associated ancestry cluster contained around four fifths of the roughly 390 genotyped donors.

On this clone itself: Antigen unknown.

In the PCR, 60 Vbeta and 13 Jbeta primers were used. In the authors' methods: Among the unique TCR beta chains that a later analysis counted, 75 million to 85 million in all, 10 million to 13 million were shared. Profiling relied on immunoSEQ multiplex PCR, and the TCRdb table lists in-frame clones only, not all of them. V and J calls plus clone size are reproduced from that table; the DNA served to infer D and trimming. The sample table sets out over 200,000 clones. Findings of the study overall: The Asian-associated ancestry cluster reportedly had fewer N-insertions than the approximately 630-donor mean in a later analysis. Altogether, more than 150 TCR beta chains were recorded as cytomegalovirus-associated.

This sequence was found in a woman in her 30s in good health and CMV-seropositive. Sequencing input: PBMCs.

The CDR3 loop is CASRTGEVQPQHF. DNA of the CDR3: TGTGCCAGCAGGACAGGGGAGGTTCAGCCCCAGCATTTT. V gene TRBV28 combines with J gene TRBJ1-5; the match to TRBD1 covers 8 bases. Germline V lookup: CDR1 MDHEN, CDR2 SYDVKM. CDR3 length: 13 residues. Trimming removed 6 bases from V and 6 bases from J; junction bases left unmatched: 4.